Listed below are T cell receptor beta chains from one sample, sequenced in a study of siplizumab effects on memory and regulatory T cells. Measured with immunoSEQ multiplex PCR; TCRdb has only the in-frame clones, and not every one. The data contain 45,000 to 50,000 clones, about 90% of them singletons. Source material: naive CD8+ T cells sorted from blood. All receptors come from a human donor in good health. CDR3s include the opening cysteine and the closing phenylalanine or tryptophan. The D gene is left open where the match is weak. The size field is filled for only some rows; it gives once, few, many or a size class.

TRBJ2-7 | - | TRBD2 | TRBV2 | CASSEGLAGFYEQYF | TGTGCCAGCAGTGAGGGACTAGCGGGTTTTTACGAGCAGTACTTC
TRBJ1-1 | - | - | TRBV6-1 | CASSDEGGLGTEAFF | TGTGCCAGCAGTGATGAGGGAGGCCTCGGCACTGAAGCTTTCTTT
TRBJ2-6 | - | - | TRBV7-6 | CASSLAGAGANVLTF | TGTGCCAGCAGCTTAGCCGGGGCTGGGGCCAACGTCCTGACTTTC
TRBJ2-5 | - | TRBD1 | TRBV28 | CASSFRDRGETQYF | TGTGCCAGCAGTTTCCGAGACAGGGGAGAGACCCAGTACTTC
TRBJ1-1 | once | TRBD1 | TRBV2 | CASSETRTGLNTEAFF | TGTGCCAGCAGTGAGACCCGGACAGGTCTGAACACTGAAGCTTTCTTT
TRBJ2-7 | - | TRBD2 | TRBV5-1 | CASSTDPGLAGVYEQYF | TGCGCCAGCAGCACAGACCCGGGACTAGCGGGAGTGTACGAGCAGTACTTC
TRBJ2-7 | - | TRBD1 | TRBV10-3 | CAISGPPGQGYEQYF | TGTGCCATCAGTGGCCCCCCGGGACAGGGTTACGAGCAGTACTTC
TRBJ2-1 | - | TRBD2 | TRBV9 | CASSSRTSGVRNEQFF | TGTGCCAGCAGCTCCCGGACTAGCGGGGTCCGCAATGAGCAGTTCTTC
TRBJ1-1 | few | - | TRBV18 | CASSPPMRREAFF | TGTGCCAGCTCACCACCGATGAGGAGGGAAGCTTTCTTT
TRBJ1-3 | - | TRBD1 | TRBV7-8 | CASSLASGTGDSGNTIYF | TGTGCCAGCAGCTTAGCCTCAGGGACAGGAGACTCTGGAAACACCATATATTTT
TRBJ1-6 | - | - | TRBV10-3 | CATRDGRNSPLHF | TGTGCCACCAGGGACGGAAGAAATTCACCCCTCCACTTT
TRBJ2-7 | - | - | TRBV6-1 | CASSERGGEQYF | TGTGCCAGCAGTGAACGTGGGGGCGAGCAGTACTTC
TRBJ2-1 | - | TRBD2 | TRBV7-2 | CASSSGTRLDNEQFF | TGTGCCAGCAGCTCCGGGACTAGATTGGACAATGAGCAGTTCTTC
TRBJ2-2 | - | TRBD2 | TRBV29-1 | CSVTGYGEGSGELFF | TGCAGCGTTACGGGGTACGGGGAGGGCTCCGGGGAGCTGTTTTTT